This T cell receptor (beta chain) was observed in a study of T cells in women clearing cervical HPV infection. Study background: Women with histologically confirmed HPV16-related CIN3 or worse, 2 with invasive cancer, served as cases.

Some clones are missing from TCRdb's copy, which holds only in-frame ones; the method was immunoSEQ multiplex PCR. This sample contains roughly 35,000 clones. Study-level findings and limits: A classifier using richness and V gene abundances reached an AUC of approximately 0.8.

A remark on this clone: What it binds is not known.

This clonotype was obtained from a woman aged 18 to 75 with a cervical HPV16 infection that either progressed to CIN3+ or cleared (not recorded which). The specimen sequenced was blood buffy coat.

The CDR3 bases that were read are TGTGCCAGTAGTCCAAGACAGGCCTCTGGGTGGTACGAG. Its translation: CASSPRQASGWYE. The full CDR3 reads CASSPRQASGWYEQYF. This chain joins TRBV19 and TRBJ2-7; D possibly corresponds to TRBD1 (6 bases). The read terminates 3 residues ahead of where the CDR3 ends, so the germline J gene completes it. Per the germline V gene, CDR1 is LNHDA and CDR2 is SQIVND (reference sequence). The CDR3 runs to 16 residues. V lost 5 bases to trimming and J lost 4 bases, with 21 bases between them.